The 2 T cell receptor beta chains listed next were all sequenced from one sample in a study of human T cells and chemical hapten exposure. Time point reported: healthy volunteer bleed at 2 weeks. Unfractionated whole blood served as the source for total RNA extraction. TCRdb used MiXCR to reprocess the RACE reads, holding one entry per CDR3 protein. The data show 130,000 or so distinct CDR3 sequences, with approximately 9.5% seen just once and approximately 2% held by the top ten. Sequenced: whole blood. These receptors were obtained from a male donor in good health. Some clones in this sample may be carry-over from other donors' samples.

This clonotype was seen a handful of times. V gene TRBV13 combines with J gene TRBJ2-7, with TRBD1 matching over 8 bases. V dropped 6 bases and J dropped 2; count of bases not matched to a gene: 3. The CDR3 loop spans 13 amino acids. Germline CDR1 PRHDT, CDR2 FYEKMQ (reference sequence). CDR3 amino acids: CASRRTGTYEQYF. The CDR3 coding sequence is TGTGCCAGCAGACGGACAGGGACCTACGAGCAGTACTTC.

The J gene is TRBJ2-3, the V gene TRBV7-9; the match to TRBD2 covers 10 bases. The germline CDR1 and CDR2 sequences are SEHNR and FQNEAQ (reference sequence). CDR3 size: 15 residues. The J segment lost 4 bases and the V segment lost 5 bases, leaving 6 bases of the junction unmatched. The CDR3 protein is CASSQSSGGSDTQYF. In DNA form, the CDR3 reads TGTGCCAGCAGCCAGAGTAGCGGGGGGTCAGATACGCAGTATTTT.